This T cell receptor beta chain was sequenced for a study of patients and donors after allogeneic stem cell transplantation (dated by TCRdb to the early 2020s). Library construction relied on RT-PCR. Sequencing took place on a NextSeq 550. TCRdb took the public reads, trimmed them with fastp at Q25, ran MiXCR for clone calling and kept in-frame beta chains. Identical CDR3 protein sequences are pooled into one entry, listed with their most common genes and DNA. The sample data list about 200,000 distinct CDR3 sequences, and 35% to 45% of these were observed just once. Together, the top ten hold 9.5% to 13% of the sample. In its sample, this clonotype was seen a few times. This clone's antigen is unknown. Base qualities are not provided; no much larger clone lies one nucleotide away. Sequencing used blood, either unsorted or a sorted T cell fraction (not recorded which). This sequence was found in a human donor who was either an allogeneic HSCT recipient or a stem cell or donor lymphocyte infusion donor (not recorded which). It is not recorded whose cells these are; they may come from a transplant donor.

The CDR3 protein sequence reads: CAISGLQDQPQHF. The DNA sequence reads TGTGCCATCTCAGGACTCCAGGATCAGCCCCAGCATTTT. The rearrangement joined TRBV10-3 to TRBJ1-5, with no confident D gene call. The cysteine opens and the phenylalanine closes a CDR3 of 13 amino acids. Solely the CDR3 DNA is kept, with 39 bases framed from the first base. CDR1 and CDR2 were assigned from the germline V gene as ENHRY and SYGVKD. The junction shows trimming of 8 bases on V and 5 bases on J, plus 13 bases between the germline ends.